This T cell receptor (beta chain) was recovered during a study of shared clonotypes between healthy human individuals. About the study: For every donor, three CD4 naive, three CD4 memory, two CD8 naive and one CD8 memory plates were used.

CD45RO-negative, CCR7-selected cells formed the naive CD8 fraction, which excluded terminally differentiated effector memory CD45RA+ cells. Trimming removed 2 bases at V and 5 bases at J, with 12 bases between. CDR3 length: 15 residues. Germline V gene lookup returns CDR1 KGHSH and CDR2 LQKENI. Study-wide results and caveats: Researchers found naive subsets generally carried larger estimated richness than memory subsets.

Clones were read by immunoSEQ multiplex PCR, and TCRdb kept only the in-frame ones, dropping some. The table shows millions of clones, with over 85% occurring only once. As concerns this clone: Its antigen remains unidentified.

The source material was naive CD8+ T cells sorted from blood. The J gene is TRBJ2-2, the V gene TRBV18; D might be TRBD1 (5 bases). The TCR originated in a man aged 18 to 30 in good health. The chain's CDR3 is CASSPGAKGTGELFF. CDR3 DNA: TGTGCCAGCTCACCAGGGGCGAAAGGAACCGGGGAGCTGTTTTTT.